The present TCR beta chain was sequenced within a study of cytomegalovirus exposure and HLA in healthy donors. There are 13 residues in the CDR3. Germline assignment: CDR1 ENHRY and CDR2 SYGVKD. V lost 7 bases, J lost 3 bases, and 9 bases lay in between. General study points: Most TCR sequences were seen very rarely across donors, but some public TCRs occurred in many. Earlier analysis looked at TCR beta V segments, and most were productive about 87% or about 30% of the time.

The study ran its PCR with 60 Vbeta and 13 Jbeta primers. Assay used: immunoSEQ multiplex PCR; TCRdb lists only in-frame clones, some missing. The sample holds approximately 190,000 clones, roughly four fifths seen once. Notes on this clone: The antigen remains undetermined.

This receptor was identified in a woman aged 45-65 years in good health and CMV-seropositive. The sample comprised PBMCs. The chain couples TRBV10-3 to TRBJ2-2; D perhaps matches TRBD2 (5 bases). CDR3 in amino acids: CAITARDTGELFF. The CDR3 bases are TGTGCCATCACTGCGAGGGACACCGGGGAGCTGTTTTTT.